The clone carrying this TCR beta chain was picked up a small number of times. Antigen unknown. This sample was taken from a study of T cell repertoires in cytomegalovirus infection. Study overall: Public TCR beta signatures marked donors with CMV infection and the matching HLA.

Regarding the study as a whole: In two of eight donors, the top clonotype was HLA-C-restricted CMV-specific. Cumulative public TCR beta family frequency identified carriers of CMV plus the relevant HLA.

TCRdb processed the reads anew with MiXCR; each CDR3 protein has one entry. This sample has about 150,000 distinct CDR3 sequences; about 20% occur once, and the top ten carry about a tenth. Sequencing used PBMCs. This TCR derives from a human donor in good health (CMV status not recorded). Some clones in this sample may be carry-over from other donors' samples.

The CDR3 is CASSLEGLAGVLNTQYF. CDR3 coding DNA: TGTGCCAGCAGCTTAGAAGGGCTAGCGGGGGTGCTAAATACGCAGTATTTT. This chain connects TRBV7-3 to TRBJ2-3, with TRBD2 matching over 10 bases. Per germline, CDR1 SGHTA and CDR2 FQGTGA. J lost 7 bases, V lost 2 bases, and 12 bases had no gene match. This CDR3 is built from 17 residues.